The 32 T cell receptor beta chains in this list originate from one sample, sequenced in a study of identical twins. Each CDR3 protein is one row after TCRdb ran MiXCR on the 5' RACE reads. The data hold fewer than 550,000 distinct CDR3 sequences, with more than 13% observed a single time. In addition, the sample was reused for a study of yellow fever vaccine responses in identical twins.

The sequenced sample was CD4+ T cells sorted from blood. These receptors came from a woman in her late teens or twenties in good health.

There are many counts of this clonotype. The CDR3 loop is CASSRAPNEQFF. The CDR3 bases are TGTGCCAGCAGCCGGGCGCCCAATGAGCAGTTCTTC. The genes are TRBV3-1 and TRBJ2-1; D unclear. V was clipped by 4 bases and J by 6 bases, with 7 bases between them. Germline lookup yields CDR1 LGHDT and CDR2 YNNKEL (reference sequence). This CDR3 region has 12 residues.

This clonotype showed up many times. An end of the junction does not agree with germline; a read error may underlie this. This rearrangement joins TRBV27 to TRBJ2-3; D might be TRBD2 (6 bases). This CDR3 has 18 residues. The germline V gene encodes CDR1 MNHEY and CDR2 SMNVEV (reference sequence). CDR3 in DNA: TGTGCCAGCAGTCCCACCCGGGGGAAGCTGGCTGGCGCAGATACTCAGTATTTT. It yields the protein CASSPTRGKLAGADTQYF.

This clonotype was found a few times. The chain uses TRBV9 and TRBJ2-1; D ambiguous. Germline CDR1 SGDLS, CDR2 YYNGEE. This CDR3 region has 15 residues. V lost 3 bases and J lost 0, with 10 bases in between. CDR3 DNA sequence: TGTGCCAGCAGCGCAATAGACTTCTCCTACAATGAGCAGTTCTTC. This sequence encodes CASSAIDFSYNEQFF.

This clonotype was seen a handful of times. The genes are TRBV29-1 and TRBJ2-1; the D gene is possibly TRBD2 (7 bases). Trimming left V 4 bases short and J 4 bases short, with 17 bases between. CDR1 SQVTM and CDR2 ANQGSEA come from the germline V gene. The CDR3 sequence is 15 residues long. The CDR3, as DNA: TGCAGCGTTGCTGAAGCAGGGAGGGGGTACAATGAGCAGTTCTTC. Encoded protein: CSVAEAGRGYNEQFF.

This clonotype came up a few times. Mismatch with germline at one junction end may stem from a read error. The chain uses TRBV7-2 and TRBJ2-7; D call uncertain. CDR1 is SGHTA, CDR2 FQGNSA, per germline. The length of the CDR3 is 12 residues. CDR3 nucleotide sequence: TGTGCCAGCACCTCCAACAGTTACGTGCAGTACTTC. Its protein is CASTSNSYVQYF.

This clonotype showed up just a few times. A much larger clonotype is one base distant, so this may be a read error. The V call is TRBV3-1, the J call TRBJ1-3, with unresolved D. The V and J ends lost 1 base and 0 bases respectively, with 1 base between them. This CDR3 contains 13 residues. Germline assignment: CDR1 LGHDT and CDR2 YNNKEL (reference sequence). The CDR3 DNA reads TGTGCCAGCAGCCAAGTCTCTGGAAACACCATATATTTT. Translation: CASSQVSGNTIYF.

The sample holds many counts of this clonotype. V and J are TRBV12-3 or TRBV12-4 and TRBJ2-3; the D gene is possibly TRBD2 (5 bases). Trimming took 3 bases from V and 0 from J, leaving 10 bases between them. The CDR3 runs to 15 residues. In DNA form, the CDR3 reads TGTGCCAGCAGTTTTAGAGGGTCTAGCACAGATACGCAGTATTTT. Its translation is CASSFRGSSTDTQYF.

This clonotype was picked up a small number of times. This chain connects TRBV7-2 to TRBJ2-3, with 9 bases identical to TRBD1. The trim removed 4 bases at V and 5 bases at J, leaving 13 bases unmatched. This CDR3 contains 17 residues. The V gene's germline CDR1 is SGHTA and CDR2 FQGNSA. The CDR3 nucleotides read TGTGCCAGCAGCTACGGGGACAGGGAAGGCCAGGGAGATACGCAGTATTTT. It encodes CASSYGDREGQGDTQYF.

This clonotype was counted a few times. V and J are TRBV6-2 or TRBV6-3 and TRBJ2-1, with 8 bases lining up with TRBD2. CDR1 MNHEY and CDR2 SVGEGT come from the germline V gene. The CDR3 covers 22 residues. The V gene end was trimmed by 2 bases and the J gene end by 7 bases; junction bases not matched to a gene: 28. The CDR3 spells CASSYPVLAQGAGEGARNEQFF. CDR3 in DNA: TGTGCCAGCAGTTACCCAGTTTTAGCCCAGGGAGCGGGAGAAGGGGCGCGGAATGAGCAGTTCTTC.

Here the CDR3 DNA reads TGTGCCAGCAGTTTCAGGGGAGGGCCCCAGCATTTT. It specifies CASSFRGGPQHF. The chain has TRBV6-5 and TRBJ1-5; weak D call: TRBD1 (6 bases). Germline values: CDR1 MNHEY, CDR2 SVGAGI. The CDR3 contains 12 residues. V gave up 4 bases and J gave up 9 bases, with 10 bases separating them.

The chain links TRBV6-6 to TRBJ2-7; weak D call: TRBD1 (6 bases). The CDR3 extends over 13 amino acids. The germline V gene has CDR1 MNHNY and CDR2 SVGAGI (reference sequence). Between the trimmed V and J ends, which lost 4 bases and 3 bases, there was a span of 10 bases. The CDR3 DNA is TGTGCCAGCAGTTGGGACAACGACTACGAGCAGTACTTC. Protein: CASSWDNDYEQYF.

This clonotype was seen a handful of times. V and J are TRBV20-1 and TRBJ2-3, with 9 bases identical to TRBD2. The CDR3 sequence is 15 residues long. V shed 3 bases and J 2 bases; nucleotides not matched to a gene: 6. From germline, CDR1 is DFQATT and CDR2 SNEGSKA (reference sequence). CDR3 residues: CSASLPGLATDTQYF. CDR3 in DNA: TGCAGTGCTAGTTTACCGGGACTAGCCACAGATACGCAGTATTTT.

This chain connects TRBV12-3 or TRBV12-4 to TRBJ2-7, with 9 bases identical to TRBD2. The CDR3 has 14 amino acids. V lost 5 bases, J lost 6 bases, and 8 bases stayed unmatched. The CDR3 here is CASSRGGGPLEQYF. As DNA, the CDR3 is TGTGCCAGCAGTCGCGGGGGGGGTCCCCTCGAGCAGTACTTC.

V gene TRBV27 combines with J gene TRBJ2-7; possibly TRBD2 for D (6 bases). The CDR3 contains 14 residues. V shed 5 bases and J shed 3 bases, with 14 bases lying between them. The germline V gene has CDR1 MNHEY and CDR2 SMNVEV (reference sequence). CDR3 in amino acids: CASSHRDLLYEQYF. For the CDR3, the DNA is TGTGCCAGCAGTCACCGGGACTTACTCTACGAGCAGTACTTC.

This clonotype showed up just a few times. J is TRBJ2-3 and V is TRBV24-1; TRBD1 matches at 7 bases. Germline lookup yields CDR1 KGHDR and CDR2 SFDVKD. The CDR3 consists of 14 residues. The V and J ends lost 10 bases and 5 bases, in that order; junction bases with no gene match: 11. The CDR3 DNA reads as TGTGCCACAGGGGGCAGCCGTTCGGGAGATACGCAGTATTTT. Translating it yields CATGGSRSGDTQYF.

V is TRBV12-3 or TRBV12-4 and J is TRBJ1-2; TRBD1 is a possible D gene (5 bases). Trimming removed 4 bases at V and 4 bases at J, with 16 bases between. The CDR3 is made up of 15 amino acids. The CDR3 region has the DNA TGTGCCAGCAGTTCAAAAGGGGAAACTCTCTATGGCTACACCTTC. Translating it yields CASSSKGETLYGYTF.

The chain carries TRBV18 and TRBJ2-1; 7 bases map to TRBD1. The CDR3 is 15 amino acids. Germline trimming cut 3 bases from V and 7 bases from J; bases unmatched to any gene: 9. Germline assignment: CDR1 KGHSH and CDR2 LQKENI. Here the CDR3 DNA reads TGTGCCAGCTCACCGATGACAGGGCCTGGAAATGAGCAGTTCTTC. Its protein product is CASSPMTGPGNEQFF.

This clonotype was seen more than once but under ten times. The rearrangement joins TRBV10-2 to TRBJ2-7; 10 bases map to TRBD2. The CDR3 runs to 14 residues. CDR1 WSHSY and CDR2 SAAADI come from the germline V gene. The V segment lost 8 bases and the J segment 4 bases; nucleotides outside the gene matches: 8. Written as DNA, the CDR3 is TGCGCCAGCTGGAGAGCGGGAGGGGGGTACGAGCAGTACTTC. It codes for CASWRAGGGYEQYF.

This chain joins TRBV20-1 and TRBJ2-7; 7 nucleotides match TRBD2. The CDR3 length is 16 residues. Per germline, CDR1 DFQATT and CDR2 SNEGSKA (reference sequence). V shed 3 bases, J shed 5 bases, and the junction held 16 bases outside the gene matches. The CDR3 DNA is TGCAGTGCTAGTTTTGGACTAGGGGAGAGAGGAGACGAGCAGTACTTC. As protein: CSASFGLGERGDEQYF.

This clonotype appeared a few times. CDR3 bases: TGTGCCAGCAGGAAGACTAGTTACTACGAGCAGTACTTC. It is translated as CASRKTSYYEQYF. This chain connects TRBV6-2 or TRBV6-3 to TRBJ2-7, with a weak D call TRBD2 (6 bases). Germline-derived CDR1 and CDR2 are MNHEY and SVGEGT. Trimming removed 6 bases from V and 3 bases from J, with 12 bases in between. The CDR3 runs to 13 residues.

V and J are TRBV6-2 or TRBV6-3 and TRBJ2-3; TRBD2 matches 12 bases. The CDR3 contains 14 residues. Trimming cost V 8 bases and J 4 bases; bases outside gene matches: 4. Looked up from germline, CDR1 is MNHEY and CDR2 is SVGEGT. The CDR3 nucleotides read TGTGCCAGCGCTAGCGGGAGGGCCGCAGATACGCAGTATTTT. Translation: CASASGRAADTQYF.

The chain couples TRBV30 to TRBJ2-3; possible D gene TRBD2, 6 bases. The germline V gene encodes CDR1 GTSNPN and CDR2 SVGIG (reference sequence). The CDR3 consists of 12 residues. V was clipped by 4 bases and J by 5 bases, with 10 bases between them. CDR3 region: CAWNGGVDTQYF. Written as DNA, the CDR3 is TGTGCCTGGAACGGGGGTGTAGATACGCAGTATTTT.

This clonotype was detected a few times. V is TRBV4-1 and J is TRBJ2-1, with a tentative D call TRBD1 (5 bases). This CDR3 spans 14 amino acids. CDR1 MGHRA and CDR2 YSYEKL come from the germline V gene. Trimming cost V 5 bases and J 2 bases, with 10 bases left between them. As DNA, the CDR3 is TGCGCCAGCAGCTTTCAGGACACCTACAATGAGCAGTTCTTC. This gives the protein CASSFQDTYNEQFF.

This clonotype has a count of ten or more. The V gene is TRBV27, the J gene TRBJ2-7, with 7 bases identical to TRBD1. This CDR3 has 16 amino acids. V lost 3 bases and J lost 1; bases outside the gene matches: 9. Germline CDR1 is MNHEY and CDR2 is SMNVEV (reference sequence). The CDR3 DNA reads as TGTGCCAGCAGTTTTCTTACAGGGGCCCCTTCCTACGAGCAGTACTTC. It is translated as CASSFLTGAPSYEQYF.

The chain combines TRBV11-2 with TRBJ2-2, with D perhaps being TRBD1 or TRBD2 (6 bases each). V was cut by 0 bases and J by 1 base, with 24 bases left in between. Germline V CDR1 and CDR2: SGHAT, FQNNGV. This CDR3 comprises 21 residues. CDR3 residues: CASSLEEGVAWGHLNTGELFF. The CDR3 nucleotides are TGTGCCAGCAGCTTAGAGGAGGGCGTGGCTTGGGGACACCTGAACACCGGGGAGCTGTTTTTT.

This chain links TRBV29-1 with TRBJ2-5, with unresolved D. The CDR3 contains 13 residues. Per the germline V gene, CDR1 is SQVTM and CDR2 is ANQGSEA. The V end was cut by 4 bases, the J end by 1 base, with 10 bases between. The CDR3 sequence: CSVAKGSQETQYF. The CDR3 DNA sequence: TGCAGCGTTGCTAAGGGCTCCCAAGAGACCCAGTACTTC.

This clonotype was seen a few times. CDR3 loop: CSVESRGAEETQYF. CDR3 in DNA: TGCAGCGTTGAGTCCAGGGGGGCTGAAGAGACCCAGTACTTC. The chain is built from TRBV29-1 and TRBJ2-5; tentative D call: TRBD1 (7 bases). The CDR3 spans 14 residues. Germline V gives CDR1 SQVTM, CDR2 ANQGSEA. The germline V and J ends were trimmed by 3 bases and 3 bases, with 14 bases remaining between them.

CDR3 bases: TGTGCCAGCAGTTTAGAACAGAACTTCGGCAATCAGCCCCAGCATTTT. As protein: CASSLEQNFGNQPQHF. This chain links TRBV12-3 or TRBV12-4 with TRBJ1-5; D not certain. The CDR3 is 16 amino acids. V gave up 1 base and J gave up 2 bases, with 12 bases separating them.

The J gene is TRBJ2-3, the V gene TRBV6-5; D is tentatively TRBD1 or TRBD2 (5 bases each). The CDR3 runs 12 residues. Germline values: CDR1 MNHEY, CDR2 SVGAGI. V was cut by 6 bases and J by 5 bases, with 9 bases left in between. This CDR3 reads CASRGDRDTQYF. CDR3 in DNA: TGTGCCAGCAGGGGGGACCGAGATACGCAGTATTTT.

This clonotype was counted between two and nine times. The V gene is TRBV20-1, the J gene TRBJ2-7, with D unresolved. V lost 5 bases and J lost 4, with 12 bases in between. Germline CDR1 and CDR2: DFQATT and SNEGSKA (reference sequence). The CDR3 extends over 12 amino acids. The CDR3 protein is CSASDKGYEQYF. The CDR3 nucleotides read TGCAGTGCTTCCGACAAAGGATACGAGCAGTACTTC.

This clonotype showed up many times. This rearrangement joins TRBV28 to TRBJ1-5; perhaps TRBD1 as D (6 bases). The CDR3 runs 15 residues. The V gene's germline CDR1 is MDHEN and CDR2 SYDVKM. The germline V and J ends were trimmed by 5 bases and 1 base, with 12 bases remaining between them. This CDR3 is CASSATGTSNQPQHF. The CDR3 nucleotides read TGTGCCAGCAGTGCCACCGGGACAAGCAATCAGCCCCAGCATTTT.

The chain is built from TRBV25-1 and TRBJ2-5; no clear D gene. Germline-derived CDR1 and CDR2 are MGHDK and SYGVNS. V was clipped by 6 bases and J by 5 bases, with 13 bases between them. CDR3 length: 13 residues. The CDR3 here is CASRAIGRETQYF. In nucleotides, the CDR3 is TGTGCCAGCAGAGCTATAGGAAGGGAGACCCAGTACTTC.